The 30 T cell receptor beta chains reported below all come from one sample, sequenced in a study of blood T cells in healthy people across ages. The authors ran a second PCR of about 7 to 11 cycles using a sample-barcoded 5' primer and a J-beta primer mix. TCRdb re-called the 5' RACE reads with MiXCR, one entry per CDR3 protein. Of approximately 400,000 distinct CDR3 sequences listed, roughly half are singletons. Sequencing was done on a sample of blood. Receptors originate from a man between 60 and 75 years old in good health.

This clonotype was recorded once. The chain recombines TRBV20-1 with TRBJ2-1; D gene uncertain. Germline V gene lookup returns CDR1 DFQATT and CDR2 SNEGSKA (reference sequence). The CDR3 totals 15 residues. V gave up 0 bases and J gave up 8 bases, with 17 bases separating them. CDR3 bases: TGCAGTGCTAGAGATTTCCTAGACTTCCGTGATGAGCAGTTCTTC. Its protein is CSARDFLDFRDEQFF.

The rearrangement links TRBV4-2 to TRBJ2-3, with 10 nucleotides matching TRBD2. Germline V CDR1 and CDR2: LGHNA, YNFKEQ. The V and J ends lost 6 bases and 0 bases, in that order; junction bases with no gene match: 6. The CDR3 has 16 residues. The CDR3 DNA sequence: TGTGCCAGCAGTACGCGAGCGGGGGGGAGCACAGATACGCAGTATTTT. It encodes CASSTRAGGSTDTQYF.

This clonotype was counted ten times or more. The rearrangement links TRBV7-2 to TRBJ1-2, with D perhaps TRBD1 (6 bases). This CDR3 has 14 residues. Trimming took off 8 bases at V and 1 base at J, with 14 bases between the two ends. Germline assignment: CDR1 SGHTA and CDR2 FQGNSA. The CDR3 loop reads CASSRGGNNYGYTF. The CDR3 DNA follows: TGTGCCAGCTCGAGGGGGGGGAATAACTATGGCTACACCTTC. Full variable domain (outside the CDR3, taken from reference TRBV7-2 and TRBJ1-2): GAGVSQSPSNKVTEKGKDVELRCDPISGHTALYWYRQSLGQGLEFLIYFQGNSAPDKSGLPSDRFSAERTGGSVSTLTIQRTQQEDSAVYLCASSRGGNNYGYTFGSGTRLTVV.

This chain uses TRBV29-1 with TRBJ2-3; no definite D call. CDR3 length: 12 amino acids. Trimming pared 4 bases from V and 0 bases from J, leaving 5 bases between. Germline V gives CDR1 SQVTM, CDR2 ANQGSEA. The chain's CDR3 is CSVVRSTDTQYF. CDR3 DNA: TGCAGCGTTGTCCGTAGCACAGATACGCAGTATTTT.

With respect to this clonotype: A much larger clone lies one base from this, so it may be a read error. The chain has TRBV9 and TRBJ2-5, with D possibly called TRBD1 or TRBD2 (5 bases each). The length of the CDR3 is 16 residues. V was clipped by 4 bases and J by 11 bases, with 27 bases between them. CDR1 is SGDLS, CDR2 YYNGEE, per germline. This CDR3 is CASSPRGAARYNEQYF. The CDR3 nucleotides read TGTGCCAGCAGCCCCAGAGGGGCAGCTAGGTACAATGAGCAGTACTTC. Looking up the rest from reference TRBV9 and TRBJ2-5 gives the full variable domain: DSGVTQTPKHLITATGQRVTLRCSPRSGDLSVYWYQQSLDQGLQFLIQYYNGEERAKGNILERFSAQQFPDLHSELNLSSLELGDSALYFCASSPRGAARYNEQYFGPGTRLLVL.

In this sample, this clonotype turned up a few times. The chain employs TRBV7-2 and TRBJ2-5, with TRBD2 as a possible D gene (6 bases). V shed 3 bases and J shed 1 base, with 6 bases lying between them. The CDR3 contains 13 residues. CDR1 is SGHTA, CDR2 FQGNSA, per germline. CDR3 sequence (DNA): TGTGCCAGCAGCTTCGGGAGCCAAGAGACCCAGTACTTC. As protein: CASSFGSQETQYF.

With regard to this clonotype: A much larger clonotype is one base distant, so this may be a read error. The V and J genes are TRBV2 and TRBJ1-6; 7 bases are a match to TRBD1. The CDR3 covers 15 residues. The germline V gene encodes CDR1 SNHLY and CDR2 FYNNEI. CDR3: CASREETGINSPLHF. CDR3 nucleotides: TGTGCCAGCAGGGAAGAGACAGGGATTAATTCACCCCTCCACTTT.

The rearrangement links TRBV29-1 to TRBJ2-5; D is perhaps TRBD1 (6 bases). V lost 7 bases and J lost 11, with 26 bases in between. The germline gives CDR1 SQVTM, CDR2 ANQGSEA. CDR3 length: 14 residues. The CDR3 nucleotides read TGCAGCGCTGCGCGCCGACAGGAAAGGGATGAGCAGTACTTC. Its protein product is CSAARRQERDEQYF. Looking up the rest from reference TRBV29-1 and TRBJ2-5 gives the full variable domain: SAVISQKPSRDICQRGTSLTIQCQVDSQVTMMFWYRQQPGQSLTLIATANQGSEATYESGFVIDKFPISRPNLTFSTLTVSNMSPEDSSIYLCSAARRQERDEQYFGPGTRLLVL.

The chain joins TRBV7-2 to TRBJ2-5; D is unresolved. Germline-derived CDR1 and CDR2 are SGHTA and FQGNSA. The CDR3 runs to 11 residues. V dropped 1 base and J dropped 10 bases, with 7 bases sitting between them. CDR3 in amino acids: CASSLGGGQYF. In nucleotides, the CDR3 is TGTGCCAGCAGCTTAGGAGGTGGCCAGTACTTC.

This clonotype has only one observation. Here the CDR3 reads CASSYPGPTGEQYF. CDR3 DNA sequence: TGTGCCAGCAGTTACCCGGGACCGACCGGCGAGCAGTACTTC. The rearrangement uses TRBV6-5 and TRBJ2-7, with D possibly called TRBD1 or TRBD2 (5 bases each). The CDR3 runs 14 residues. Trimming cost V 2 bases and J 6 bases, with 14 bases left between them. Germline-derived CDR1 and CDR2 are MNHEY and SVGAGI.

For the CDR3, the DNA is TGTGCCTCCAGCGAACAGGTAGCCAAAAACATTCAGTACTTC. Its translation: CASSEQVAKNIQYF. V gene TRBV11-2 combines with J gene TRBJ2-4; a possible D gene is TRBD1 (5 bases). From germline, CDR1 is SGHAT and CDR2 FQNNGV. With 11 bases removed from V and 0 bases from J, the gap between germline ends came to 14 bases. This CDR3 spans 14 amino acids.

This clonotype was seen only a few times. The chain carries TRBV20-1 and TRBJ2-7; TRBD1 is a possible D gene (6 bases). The CDR3 has 15 amino acids. V was cut by 1 base and J by 2 bases, with 15 bases left in between. The germline V gene encodes CDR1 DFQATT and CDR2 SNEGSKA (reference sequence). CDR3 DNA: TGCAGTGCTAGAGGGGAGACAGGTGGGGCCTACGAGCAGTACTTC. Its translation: CSARGETGGAYEQYF.

This clonotype was seen repeatedly, ten times or more. This chain links TRBV4-2 with TRBJ2-1; 7 nucleotides agree with TRBD2. Germline lookup yields CDR1 LGHNA and CDR2 YNFKEQ. The length of the CDR3 is 16 residues. Trimming took 0 bases from V and 4 from J; bases not matched to a gene: 6. CDR3: CASSQDGLAAYNEQFF. Written as DNA, the CDR3 is TGTGCCAGCAGCCAAGACGGGCTAGCGGCTTACAATGAGCAGTTCTTC.

The chain recombines TRBV12-3 or TRBV12-4 with TRBJ2-6; D unresolved. The CDR3 runs to 14 residues. V gave up 3 bases and J gave up 1 base, with 4 bases separating them. CDR3: CASSFQSGANVLTF. CDR3 bases: TGTGCCAGCAGTTTTCAATCTGGGGCCAACGTCCTGACTTTC.

The table lists this clonotype with a few counts. This chain connects TRBV20-1 to TRBJ2-3; D is possibly TRBD1 (6 bases). This CDR3 is built from 16 residues. V lost 5 bases and J 0 bases, leaving 18 bases between the germline ends. The germline V gene encodes CDR1 DFQATT and CDR2 SNEGSKA (reference sequence). CDR3 sequence (DNA): TGCAGTGCTTATAGCGCCCGACAGGCTAGCACAGATACGCAGTATTTT. Its translation: CSAYSARQASTDTQYF.

The chain joins TRBV7-2 to TRBJ1-2; D might be TRBD1 (6 bases). Germline loops: CDR1 SGHTA, CDR2 FQGNSA. The CDR3 sequence is 15 residues long. V was pared by 4 bases and J by 2 bases, with 14 bases between. The DNA for the CDR3 is TGTGCCAGCAGCTACGGGACAACGGGGAACTATGGCTACACCTTC. This codes for CASSYGTTGNYGYTF.

The V and J genes are TRBV28 and TRBJ1-4; no definite D call. Germline V gene data show CDR1 as MDHEN and CDR2 as SYDVKM. Between the trimmed V and J ends, which lost 5 bases and 8 bases, there was a span of 18 bases. The CDR3 sequence is 15 residues long. In DNA form, the CDR3 reads TGTGCCAGCAGTCCCGTGGACTCTTTGGGAGAAAAACTGTTTTTT. This translates into CASSPVDSLGEKLFF.

This clonotype was found a few times. The rearrangement uses TRBV5-6 and TRBJ2-1, with 13 nucleotides matching TRBD2. The V gene end was trimmed by 3 bases and the J gene end by 10 bases; junction bases not matched to a gene: 7. Germline V gives CDR1 SGHDT, CDR2 YYEEEE. The CDR3 spans 15 residues. The CDR3 DNA reads TGTGCCAGCAGCTCCGGACTAGCGGGGGTTCGGGAGCAGTTCTTC. Translation gives CASSSGLAGVREQFF.

The rearrangement uses TRBV6-2 or TRBV6-3 and TRBJ2-5; no clear D. Looked up from germline, CDR1 is MNHEY and CDR2 is SVGEGT. The V and J ends lost 5 bases and 2 bases respectively, with 12 bases between them. The CDR3 length is 14 residues. CDR3 protein: CASSDVGPQETQYF. CDR3 DNA sequence: TGTGCCAGCAGTGACGTAGGTCCTCAAGAGACCCAGTACTTC.

About this clonotype itself: Since the CDR3 does not end with the conserved phenylalanine or tryptophan, this likely comes from a read error. The DNA is omitted, as the CDR3 cannot be located on it reliably, and the CDR3 follows TCRdb's listing. This rearrangement joins TRBV7-2 to TRBJ2-7; the table names TRBD1, a call not compared with the DNA. The CDR3 spans 16 residues, counting both ends. The germline V gene encodes CDR1 SGHTA and CDR2 FQGNSA. CDR3 sequence reads: CASSRTRDRGTLRAVL.

V usage is TRBV27 and J usage is TRBJ2-1; D call uncertain. V was cut by 4 bases and J by 10 bases, with 17 bases left in between. The CDR3 runs to 14 residues. The germline V gene encodes CDR1 MNHEY and CDR2 SMNVEV (reference sequence). CDR3 DNA: TGTGCCAGCAGTTCCTCGATAGGGCCCTACGAGCAGTTCTTC. Translating it yields CASSSSIGPYEQFF.

The V and J genes are TRBV29-1 and TRBJ2-3; D might be TRBD1 or TRBD2, each matching 5 bases. The germline V gene has CDR1 SQVTM and CDR2 ANQGSEA. The CDR3 spans 12 residues. V lost 5 bases to trimming and J lost 10 bases, with 16 bases between them. The CDR3 bases are TGCAGCGTTCTCGGGGCCGAGAGAGCGCAGTATTTT. This gives the protein CSVLGAERAQYF.

The V gene is TRBV7-3, the J gene TRBJ1-2; D remains ambiguous. With 5 bases removed from V and 8 bases from J, the gap between germline ends came to 15 bases. The CDR3 is 13 amino acids. The germline CDR1 and CDR2 sequences are SGHTA and FQGTGA. CDR3 region: CASSPPLERGYTF. The CDR3, as DNA: TGTGCCAGCAGCCCCCCCCTCGAGAGGGGCTACACCTTC. Full variable domain (outside the CDR3, taken from reference TRBV7-3 and TRBJ1-2): GAGVSQTPSNKVTEKGKYVELRCDPISGHTALYWYRQSLGQGPEFLIYFQGTGAADDSGLPNDRFFAVRPEGSVSTLKIQRTERGDSAVYLCASSPPLERGYTFGSGTRLTVV.

This chain links TRBV7-9 with TRBJ2-1, with D unresolved. Germline V gene data show CDR1 as SEHNR and CDR2 as FQNEAQ (reference sequence). Trimming left V 1 base short and J 9 bases short, with 4 bases between. CDR3 size: 11 residues. In DNA form, the CDR3 reads TGTGCCAGCAGCTTAGAGGGTGAGCAGTTCTTC. It encodes CASSLEGEQFF.

This clonotype has only a few counts. The rearrangement joins TRBV7-3 to TRBJ2-2, with D unresolved. CDR3 length: 15 residues. Germline values: CDR1 SGHTA, CDR2 FQGTGA. V gave up 5 bases and J gave up 5 bases, with 15 bases separating them. Here the CDR3 reads CASSLREARTGELFF. The CDR3 region has the DNA TGTGCCAGCAGCCTAAGAGAGGCGCGTACCGGGGAGCTGTTTTTT.

V usage is TRBV6-5 and J usage is TRBJ1-2, with TRBD1 matching 9 bases. CDR1 MNHEY and CDR2 SVGAGI come from the germline V gene. This CDR3 has 15 residues. Trimming took 6 bases from V and 4 from J; bases not matched to a gene: 9. This chain's CDR3 is CASRVTGGASYGYTF. CDR3 bases: TGTGCCAGCAGGGTTACAGGGGGCGCAAGCTATGGCTACACCTTC.

V gene TRBV30 combines with J gene TRBJ2-7; D possibly matches TRBD1 or TRBD2 (5 bases each). Gene TRBJ2-5 matches the end of the DNA better, so the J call may be wrong. This CDR3 spans 16 amino acids. The germline CDR1 and CDR2 sequences are GTSNPN and SVGIG (reference sequence). The CDR3 bases are TGTGCCTGTCGCCCCCTGCAGACGGGGCGTTGGGGGACCCAGTACTTC. Translating it yields CACRPLQTGRWGTQYF.

The CDR3 nucleotides read TGTGCCAGCAGCGTAACTAGCGGGAGCACCTACGAGCAGTACTTC. Encoded protein: CASSVTSGSTYEQYF. V gene TRBV7-2 combines with J gene TRBJ2-7; 11 bases agree with TRBD2. V lost 5 bases to trimming and J lost 2 bases; unmatched junction nucleotides: 5. This CDR3 is built from 15 residues. Germline V gives CDR1 SGHTA, CDR2 FQGNSA.

This chain joins TRBV20-1 and TRBJ2-7; D possibly matches TRBD1 or TRBD2 (5 bases each). The DNA end is more similar to TRBJ2-5, so the J call may be wrong. CDR1 and CDR2 (germline): DFQATT, SNEGSKA (reference sequence). The CDR3 sequence is 11 residues long. CDR3 DNA: TGCAGTGCTTGGGGGTCAGAGACCCAGTACTTC. Translating gives CSAWGSETQYF.

This clonotype was detected ten times or more. This rearrangement joins TRBV29-1 to TRBJ2-5, with a weak D call TRBD1 (5 bases). The CDR3 loop spans 11 amino acids. V gave up 8 bases and J gave up 5 bases, with 12 bases separating them. Germline CDR1 is SQVTM and CDR2 is ANQGSEA. This CDR3 is CSFWWGETQYF. The DNA for the CDR3 is TGCAGCTTCTGGTGGGGCGAGACCCAGTACTTC.